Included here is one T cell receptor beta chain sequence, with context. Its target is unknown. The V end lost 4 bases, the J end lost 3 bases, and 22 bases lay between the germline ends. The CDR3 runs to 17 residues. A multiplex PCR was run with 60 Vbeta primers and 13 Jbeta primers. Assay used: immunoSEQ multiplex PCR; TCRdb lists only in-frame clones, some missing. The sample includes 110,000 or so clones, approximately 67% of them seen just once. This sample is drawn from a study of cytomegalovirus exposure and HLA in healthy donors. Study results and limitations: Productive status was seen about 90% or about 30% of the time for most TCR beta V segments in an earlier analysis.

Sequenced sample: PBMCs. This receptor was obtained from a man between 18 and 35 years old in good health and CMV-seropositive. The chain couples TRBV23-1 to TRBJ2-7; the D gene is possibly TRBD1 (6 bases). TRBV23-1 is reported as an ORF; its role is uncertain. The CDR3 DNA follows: TGCGCCAGCAGTCTTACGTTAGAGAAGCAGGGGAGCTACGAGCAGTACTTC. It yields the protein CASSLTLEKQGSYEQYF.